Listed below are T cell receptor beta chains from one sample, sequenced in a study of CD8 T cells in Susac syndrome. TCRdb independently ran MiXCR on the immunoSEQ multiplex PCR reads; one entry per CDR3 protein. The sample has some 160,000 distinct CDR3 sequences, about 90% seen once. Sequenced: CD4+ T cells from PBMCs. Every receptor here comes from a human donor in good health. CDR3s include the opening cysteine and the closing phenylalanine or tryptophan. A D gene is named only where the DNA matches it firmly. Expanded clones are given a class, and other clones once, few, many or no size at all.

d_call	v_call	j_call	clone_size	cdr3_nt	cdr3_aa
TRBD2	TRBV5-4	TRBJ2-3	-	TGTGCCAGCAGCTTGGTCGGGGGAGGGCTGAGCACAGATACGCAGTATTTT	CASSLVGGGLSTDTQYF
TRBD1	TRBV19	TRBJ1-2	once	TGTGCCAGTAACGACAGGGGTAACTATGGCTACACCTTC	CASNDRGNYGYTF
-	TRBV20-1	TRBJ1-1	once	TGCAGTGCTAGTGAACAGGGAGTTGCTGAAGCTTTCTTT	CSASEQGVAEAFF
TRBD1	TRBV19	TRBJ1-1	-	TGTGCCAGTAGTACCCTTGGGACAGGGCTCACTGAAGCTTTCTTT	CASSTLGTGLTEAFF
-	TRBV12-5	TRBJ1-2	-	TGTGCTAGTGGTCTGGGGACTTCTGGCTATGGCTACACCTTC	CASGLGTSGYGYTF
-	TRBV28	TRBJ2-6	-	TGTGCCAGCAGACGCCGGACACTCCGCTCTGGGGCCAACGTCCTGACTTTC	CASRRRTLRSGANVLTF
TRBD1	TRBV5-1	TRBJ2-7	-	TGCGCCAGCAGCTCCGGACAGGAACTCTACGAGCAGTACTTC	CASSSGQELYEQYF
TRBD1	TRBV29-1	TRBJ2-3	-	TGCAGCGTTGAAGGGGGACAGGGTGCAGATACGCAGTATTTT	CSVEGGQGADTQYF
TRBD2	TRBV28	TRBJ2-1	-	TGTGCCAGCAGTCCCCCCGGGACTAGCGGGAACAATGAGCAGTTCTTC	CASSPPGTSGNNEQFF
-	TRBV14	TRBJ2-7	-	TGTGCCAGCAGCCAAGAACTCTACGAGCAGTACTTC	CASSQELYEQYF
TRBD1	TRBV29-1	TRBJ1-1	-	TGCAGCGTTGAAGATTTACAGGGGAGGATAACTTTCTTT	CSVEDLQGRITFF
TRBD2	TRBV18	TRBJ2-1	-	TGTGCCAGCTCACCCGGGACTAGGGAGTTCTTC	CASSPGTREFF
TRBD1	TRBV4-1	TRBJ1-5	-	TGCGCCAGCAGCCCGCGGGGGACAGGGGACAATCAGCCCCAGCATTTT	CASSPRGTGDNQPQHF
-	TRBV29-1	TRBJ2-5	-	TGCAGCACAAGCGGAGCTCAAGAGACCCAGTACTTC	CSTSGAQETQYF
TRBD2	TRBV7-2	TRBJ2-1	-	TGTGCCAGCAGCTTAAGACGCCTAGCGGGAAGGGAGCAGTTCTTC	CASSLRRLAGREQFF
-	TRBV4-1	TRBJ2-7	few	TGCGCCAGCAGCCAAGAATTAGCGGAGTCCTACGAGCAGTACTTC	CASSQELAESYEQYF
TRBD2	TRBV3-1	TRBJ2-3	-	TGTGCCAGCAGCCAAGTTAGGCTAGCGGGAGGTACGCAGTATTTT	CASSQVRLAGGTQYF
-	TRBV29-1	TRBJ1-1	-	TGCAGCGTTGTTGGCGGAGAGAACACTGAAGCTTTCTTT	CSVVGGENTEAFF
-	TRBV23-1	TRBJ1-1	-	TGCGCCAGCAGCCCAATCAGGCGGGTCGGTGAAGCTTTCTTT	CASSPIRRVGEAFF
-	TRBV20-1	TRBJ2-2	-	TGCAGTGCTAGTGGCTGGGACACCGGGGAGCTGTTTTTT	CSASGWDTGELFF
TRBD1	TRBV6-2/TRBV6-3	TRBJ1-1	-	TGTGCCAGCAGTTACTCGAGACAGGGGACTGAAGCTTTCTTT	CASSYSRQGTEAFF
-	TRBV5-1	TRBJ1-4	-	TGCGCCAGCAGCTTCCAGACAACTAATGAAAAACTGTTTTTT	CASSFQTTNEKLFF
-	TRBV6-5	TRBJ1-2	-	TGTGCCAGCAGCATAACAGGGACTCGCGGCTACACCTTC	CASSITGTRGYTF
-	TRBV11-2	TRBJ2-7	-	TGTGCCAGCAGCAGGGGCGGGGAGCCCTACGAGCAGTACTTC	CASSRGGEPYEQYF
TRBD2	TRBV6-2/TRBV6-3	TRBJ2-5	-	TGTGCCAGCAGTTACGAGCGGGGGGGCCTAAAGGAGACCCAGTACTTC	CASSYERGGLKETQYF
TRBD2	TRBV2	TRBJ2-5	-	TGTGCCAGCAGTGAGTCCGGTGGACTAGCGGGAGGTGTAGGAGAGACCCAGTACTTC	CASSESGGLAGGVGETQYF
TRBD2	TRBV4-2	TRBJ2-7	once	TGTGCCAGCAGCCAACCGCTAGCGGCGGACTACGAGCAGTACTTC	CASSQPLAADYEQYF
TRBD1	TRBV7-9	TRBJ1-5	-	TGTGCCAGCAGCTTCGGACAGGGGGAGCAGCCCCAGCATTTT	CASSFGQGEQPQHF
-	TRBV6-5	TRBJ2-5	-	TGTGCCAGCAGAGACGTCCAAGAGACCCAGTACTTC	CASRDVQETQYF
-	TRBV9	TRBJ2-5	-	TGTGCCAGCAGCCGGGACCCGGGGGAGACCCAGTACTTC	CASSRDPGETQYF
TRBD2	TRBV19	TRBJ2-3	-	TGTGCCAGTACCCTTACGACTAGCGGCTTCACAGATACGCAGTATTTT	CASTLTTSGFTDTQYF
-	TRBV12-2	TRBJ1-1	-	TGTGCAAGTCGCTTAGATAGTTCGGGAGATTTCCCTCTGGAAGCTTTCTTT	CASRLDSSGDFPLEAFF
-	TRBV3-1	TRBJ1-2	-	TGTGCCAGCAGCCAATCGGGGGGTCATGATGGCTACACCTTC	CASSQSGGHDGYTF
-	TRBV20-1	TRBJ1-6	-	TGCAGTGCTCGTACTAGGGGACTTTCACCCCTCCACTTT	CSARTRGLSPLHF
-	TRBV4-1	TRBJ2-5	-	TGCGCCAGCAGCCAAGGAAGGGACCAACAACCCGGAGAGACCCAGTACTTC	CASSQGRDQQPGETQYF
-	TRBV14	TRBJ2-7	-	TGTGCCAGCAGCCGCTGGGCCGGATCAGCAGAGGACTTC	CASSRWAGSAEDF
-	TRBV5-1	TRBJ2-3	-	TGCGCCAGCAGCTTGGAGACTAATCAGATCACGCAGTATTTT	CASSLETNQITQYF
-	TRBV18	TRBJ1-5	-	TGTGCCAGCTCACCCGGCAATCAGCCCCAGCATTTT	CASSPGNQPQHF
-	TRBV4-3	TRBJ1-2	-	TGCGCCAGCAGCCTACAGGGTGGCGATGGCTACACCTTC	CASSLQGGDGYTF
TRBD2	TRBV12-3/TRBV12-4	TRBJ2-7	-	TGTGCCAGCAGACCCGGGACTAGCGGGACCGAGCAGTACTTC	CASRPGTSGTEQYF
-	TRBV4-3	TRBJ1-3	-	TGCGCCAGCAGCCCCCCGCGGGGAAACACCATATATTTT	CASSPPRGNTIYF
-	TRBV7-2	TRBJ2-7	-	TGTGCCAGCAGCGTCGGGCGGACTATCGCCTACGAGCAGTACTTC	CASSVGRTIAYEQYF
TRBD1	TRBV20-1	TRBJ2-7	-	TGCAGTGCTGGACTCCAGGGGGCGAGTGGATACGAGCAGTACTTC	CSAGLQGASGYEQYF
-	TRBV14	TRBJ2-7	-	TGTGCCAGCAGCCAAGATTTCGGCAGCCCGCGACCCTACGAGCAGTACTTC	CASSQDFGSPRPYEQYF
-	TRBV15	TRBJ1-3	-	TGTGCCACCAGCAGAGATCAGGCTCCTGGAAACACCATATATTTT	CATSRDQAPGNTIYF
TRBD1	TRBV5-6	TRBJ2-1	-	TGTGCCAGCAGCTTGGCAGGGGGAGCAGTAGCCTACAATGAGCAGTTCTTC	CASSLAGGAVAYNEQFF
-	TRBV7-2	TRBJ2-7	-	TGTGCCAGCAGCCGGGGCGGGGCTGGGGAGCAGTACTTC	CASSRGGAGEQYF
-	TRBV7-2	TRBJ2-7	-	TGTGCCAGCAGCTTAGTGGGGTTCTACGAGCAGTACTTC	CASSLVGFYEQYF
-	TRBV5-1	TRBJ2-2	once	TGCGCCAGCAGCGACCCCGGAGGGCGGAGCGGCACCGGGGAGCTGTTTTTT	CASSDPGGRSGTGELFF
-	TRBV3-1	TRBJ1-6	-	TGTGCCAGCAGTCTACAGAGGGCACCCCTCCACTTT	CASSLQRAPLHF
-	TRBV2	TRBJ2-5	-	TGTGCCAGCTCGTTCCTCAGTCGACAAGAGACCCAGTACTTC	CASSFLSRQETQYF
-	TRBV20-1	TRBJ2-2	-	TGCAGTGTAACCGGGACTTCGAACACCGGGGAGCTGTTTTTT	CSVTGTSNTGELFF
TRBD2	TRBV12-3/TRBV12-4	TRBJ2-5	-	TGTGCCAGCAGCTCTCCTTGGGGAAGCGGGGCCCAGTACTTC	CASSSPWGSGAQYF